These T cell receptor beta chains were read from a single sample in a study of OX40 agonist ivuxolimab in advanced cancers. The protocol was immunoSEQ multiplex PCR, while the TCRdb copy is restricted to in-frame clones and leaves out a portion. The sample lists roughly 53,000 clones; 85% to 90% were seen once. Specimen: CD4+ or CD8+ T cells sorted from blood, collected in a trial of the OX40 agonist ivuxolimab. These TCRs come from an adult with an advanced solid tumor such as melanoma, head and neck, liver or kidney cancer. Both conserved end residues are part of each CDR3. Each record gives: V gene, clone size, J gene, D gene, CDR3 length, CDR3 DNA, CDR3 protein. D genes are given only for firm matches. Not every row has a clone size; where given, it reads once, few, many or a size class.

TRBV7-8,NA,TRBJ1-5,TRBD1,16,TGTGCCAGCAGTCCGACAGGGCTTCCCCTAAGACAGCCCCAGCATTTT,CASSPTGLPLRQPQHF
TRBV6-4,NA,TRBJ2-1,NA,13,TGTGCCAGCAGTGTAGAGCGGCAGAGTGAGCAGTTCTTC,CASSVERQSEQFF
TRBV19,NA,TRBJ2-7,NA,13,TGTGCCAGTAGTATCGCACAGACCTACGAGCAGTACTTC,CASSIAQTYEQYF
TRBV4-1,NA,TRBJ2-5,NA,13,TGCGCCAGCAGCCGGGGACAACGAGAGACCCAGTACTTC,CASSRGQRETQYF
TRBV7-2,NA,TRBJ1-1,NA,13,TGTGCCACCCAGGCGGTTGGGAACACTGAAGCTTTCTTT,CATQAVGNTEAFF
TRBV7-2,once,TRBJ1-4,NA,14,TGTGCCAGCAGCCTCCTCGCAACTAATGAAAAACTGTTTTTT,CASSLLATNEKLFF
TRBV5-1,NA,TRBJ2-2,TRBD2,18,TGCGCCAGCACGATATGGACTAGCGGGATACCGAACACCGGGGAGCTGTTTTTT,CASTIWTSGIPNTGELFF
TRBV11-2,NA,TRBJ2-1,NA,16,TGTGCCAGCAGCCCCCGGAGTCGTGGTCTCTACAATGAGCAGTTCTTC,CASSPRSRGLYNEQFF
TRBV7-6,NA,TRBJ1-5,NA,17,TGTGCCAGCAGCGCAGGCAGTCTGACACAGGGCAATCAGCCCCAGCATTTT,CASSAGSLTQGNQPQHF
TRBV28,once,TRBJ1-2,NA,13,TGTGCCAGCAGTCCTCTACTTTCGACAGTTAACACCTTC,CASSPLLSTVNTF
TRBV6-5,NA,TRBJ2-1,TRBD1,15,TGTGCCAGCAGTTACTCAGGGGGCCTGGGTAATGAGCAGTTCTTC,CASSYSGGLGNEQFF
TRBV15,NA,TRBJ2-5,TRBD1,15,TGTGCCACCAGCACTACCCGGGACAGACAAGAGACCCAGTACTTC,CATSTTRDRQETQYF
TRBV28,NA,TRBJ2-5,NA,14,TGTGCCAGCAGTTTACGACAGGACGGGGAGACCCAGTACTTC,CASSLRQDGETQYF
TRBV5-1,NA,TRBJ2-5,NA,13,TGCGCCAGCAGCTTGTCGGGTCAAGAGACCCAGTACTTC,CASSLSGQETQYF
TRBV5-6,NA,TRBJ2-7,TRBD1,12,TGTGCCAGCAAGGACAGGATCTACGAGCAGTACTTC,CASKDRIYEQYF
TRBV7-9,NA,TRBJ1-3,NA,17,TGTGCCAGCAGCTTAGGTCGGGGACCGTACTCTGGAAACACCATATATTTT,CASSLGRGPYSGNTIYF
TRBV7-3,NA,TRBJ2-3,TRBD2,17,TGTGCCAGCAGCTCAAGCCCGGGACTAGCGGGAATTGGCACGCAGTATTTT,CASSSSPGLAGIGTQYF
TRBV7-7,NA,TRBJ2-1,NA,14,TGTGCCAGCAGCTTAGTAGGACAGCACAATGAGCAGTTCTTC,CASSLVGQHNEQFF
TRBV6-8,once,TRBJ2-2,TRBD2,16,TGTGCCAGCAGTTACGGCGGGAGAAGAAACACCGGGGAGCTGTTTTTT,CASSYGGRRNTGELFF
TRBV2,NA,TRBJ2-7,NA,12,TGTGCCACCTCCCTGGGCCGATCCGAGCAGTACTTC,CATSLGRSEQYF